A single sample gave rise to the 14 T cell receptor beta chains below, sequenced in a study of blood T cell repertoires in COVID-19. The repertoire was sequenced with immunoSEQ multiplex PCR; TCRdb's copy has only in-frame clones and lacks some. The sample consists of 250,000 to 400,000 clones, approximately 88% of them appearing once. The specimen sequenced was peripheral blood. All receptors come from a woman aged 25 to 39 with COVID-19, enrolled during active disease.

Comments on this clone: The identical CDR3 is also encoded by other nucleotide sequences in the sample. The V and J genes are TRBV15 and TRBJ1-5; D not certain. V was clipped by 0 bases and J by 6 bases, with 6 bases between them. CDR1 is LNHNV, CDR2 YYDKDF, per germline (reference sequence). This CDR3 region has 13 residues. In DNA, the CDR3 is TGTGCCACCAGCAGAGATCCGGGTCAGCCCCAGCATTTT. Protein product: CATSRDPGQPQHF.

This clone was seen only once. The chain is built from TRBV19 and TRBJ2-1; the D gene is possibly TRBD2 (6 bases). The germline CDR1 and CDR2 sequences are LNHDA and SQIVND (reference sequence). Trimming removed 7 bases at V and 6 bases at J, with 22 bases between. The CDR3 extends over 16 amino acids. The CDR3: CASTPGSIRSVNEQFF. The CDR3, as DNA: TGTGCCAGTACCCCCGGGAGCATAAGATCCGTCAATGAGCAGTTCTTC.

This chain links TRBV19 with TRBJ2-3; D is uncertain. V was cut by 7 bases and J by 1 base, with 15 bases left in between. CDR1 and CDR2 from the germline V gene are LNHDA and SQIVND (reference sequence). The CDR3 runs to 15 residues. The CDR3 loop is CASTVRRSRTDTQYF. The CDR3 region has the DNA TGTGCCAGTACCGTGAGGCGGAGCCGCACAGATACGCAGTATTTT.

This chain uses TRBV7-8 with TRBJ2-3; TRBD2 might be the D (5 bases). Germline assignment: CDR1 SGHVS and CDR2 FQNEAQ. Trimming pared 1 base from V and 3 bases from J, leaving 5 bases between. The CDR3 extends over 13 amino acids. The chain's CDR3 is CASSLGETDTQYF. As DNA, the CDR3 is TGTGCCAGCAGCTTAGGGGAGACAGATACGCAGTATTTT.

Here the CDR3 DNA reads TGTGCCAGCAGCTTAAAACAGGGATATGGCTACACCTTC. It encodes CASSLKQGYGYTF. The genes are TRBV7-8 and TRBJ1-2, with D perhaps TRBD1 (6 bases). CDR3 length equals 13 residues. The germline gives CDR1 SGHVS, CDR2 FQNEAQ. The germline V and J ends were trimmed by 2 bases and 5 bases, with 9 bases remaining between them. Full variable domain (missing parts from reference TRBV7-8 and TRBJ1-2): GAGVSQSPRYKVAKRGQDVALRCDPISGHVSLFWYQQALGQGPEFLTYFQNEAQLDKSGLPSDRFFAERPEGSVSTLKIQRTQQEDSAVYLCASSLKQGYGYTFGSGTRLTVV.

This chain connects TRBV27 to TRBJ1-6; the D is unclear. The CDR3 runs to 14 residues. Per germline, CDR1 MNHEY and CDR2 SMNVEV (reference sequence). The V end was cut by 5 bases, the J end by 11 bases, with 16 bases between. The CDR3 DNA is TGTGCCAGCAGTCCCGGGGTGGGTTCGACACCCCTCCACTTT. This codes for CASSPGVGSTPLHF.

Only one count was recorded for this clone. This chain links TRBV13 with TRBJ2-3, with a possible D match to TRBD1 (6 bases). V shed 4 bases and J shed 7 bases, with 21 bases lying between them. CDR3 length: 16 amino acids. The germline V gene encodes CDR1 PRHDT and CDR2 FYEKMQ (reference sequence). The CDR3 DNA reads as TGTGCCAGCAGCTCGACAGTCCAGGGGCGGACGAATACGCAGTATTTT. This sequence encodes CASSSTVQGRTNTQYF.

This chain joins TRBV7-8 and TRBJ2-1, with D perhaps matching TRBD1 (7 bases). The CDR3 length is 16 residues. V was trimmed by 3 bases and J by 5 bases, leaving 17 bases between them. Germline V gene data show CDR1 as SGHVS and CDR2 as FQNEAQ. The CDR3 reads CASSLLEGAKNNEQFF. In DNA form, the CDR3 reads TGTGCCAGCAGCTTGTTGGAGGGGGCGAAAAACAATGAGCAGTTCTTC.

With regard to this clone: Other DNA sequences from this sample encode an identical CDR3 as well. The rearrangement joins TRBV19 to TRBJ2-7; perhaps TRBD2 as D (5 bases). Between the trimmed V and J ends, which lost 1 base and 2 bases, there was a span of 6 bases. The CDR3 covers 13 residues. Germline V gene lookup returns CDR1 LNHDA and CDR2 SQIVND (reference sequence). CDR3 residues: CASSIGRAYEQYF. CDR3 DNA sequence: TGTGCCAGTAGTATAGGGCGGGCCTACGAGCAGTACTTC. Together with reference TRBV19 and TRBJ2-7, the CDR3 gives the full variable domain: DGGITQSPKYLFRKEGQNVTLSCEQNLNHDAMYWYRQDPGQGLRLIYYSQIVNDFQKGDIAEGYSVSREKKESFPLTVTSAQKNPTAFYLCASSIGRAYEQYFGPGTRLTVT.

The rearrangement joins TRBV19 to TRBJ2-4; a weak D match, TRBD1 (5 bases). The CDR3 is made up of 12 amino acids. V was trimmed by 7 bases and J by 7 bases, leaving 11 bases between them. The germline gives CDR1 LNHDA, CDR2 SQIVND (reference sequence). CDR3 in amino acids: CASTTDSNIQYF. CDR3 nucleotides: TGTGCCAGTACCACCGACAGTAACATTCAGTACTTC.

The chain is built from TRBV4-3 and TRBJ1-2; TRBD1 aligns across 7 bases. This CDR3 is built from 15 residues. Germline-derived CDR1 and CDR2 are LGHNA and YSLEER. V shed 2 bases, J shed 5 bases, and the junction held 8 bases outside the gene matches. CDR3 amino acids: CASSQQGDWEYGYTF. The DNA for the CDR3 is TGCGCCAGCAGCCAACAGGGGGACTGGGAATATGGCTACACCTTC.

The V and J genes are TRBV12-5 and TRBJ2-1; a weak D match, TRBD1 (5 bases). This CDR3 region has 14 residues. Germline CDR1 and CDR2: LGHNT and FRNRAP. For the CDR3, the DNA is TGTGCGGGCTGGGCGGACAAAGCTAACAATGAGCAGTTCTTC. It encodes CAGWADKANNEQFF.

CDR3 amino acids: CASSPPTSGGETQYF. In DNA form, the CDR3 reads TGTGCCAGCAGTCCTCCGACTAGCGGGGGAGAGACCCAGTACTTC. This sequence joins TRBV27 and TRBJ2-5; 12 positions agree with TRBD2. Germline trimming cut 5 bases from V and 4 bases from J; bases unmatched to any gene: 5. This CDR3 spans 15 amino acids. Germline lookup yields CDR1 MNHEY and CDR2 SMNVEV (reference sequence).

V gene TRBV6-4 combines with J gene TRBJ1-5; D is unresolved. CDR3 length: 13 residues. Germline CDR1 reads MRHNA; CDR2 reads SNTAGT. CDR3 bases: TGTGCAAGACTCGTCAATAGCAATCAGCCCCAGCATTTT. Translating it yields CARLVNSNQPQHF.